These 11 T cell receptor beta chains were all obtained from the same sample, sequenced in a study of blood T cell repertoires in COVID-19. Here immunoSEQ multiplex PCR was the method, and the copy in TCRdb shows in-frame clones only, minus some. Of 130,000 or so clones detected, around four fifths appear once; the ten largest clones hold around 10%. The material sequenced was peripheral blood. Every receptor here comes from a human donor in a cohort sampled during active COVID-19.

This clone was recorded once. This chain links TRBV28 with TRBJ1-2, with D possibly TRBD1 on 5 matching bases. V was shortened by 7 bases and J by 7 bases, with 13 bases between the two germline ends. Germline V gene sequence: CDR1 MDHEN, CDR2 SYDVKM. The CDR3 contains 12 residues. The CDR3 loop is CASIDRSLGYTF. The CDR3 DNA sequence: TGTGCCAGCATCGACAGATCCCTTGGCTACACCTTC.

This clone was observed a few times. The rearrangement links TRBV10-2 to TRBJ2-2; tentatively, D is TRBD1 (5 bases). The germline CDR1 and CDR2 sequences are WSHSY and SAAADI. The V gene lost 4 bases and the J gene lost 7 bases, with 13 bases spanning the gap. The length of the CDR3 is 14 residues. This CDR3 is CASSVSGWGGELFF. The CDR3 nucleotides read TGCGCCAGCAGTGTCTCAGGGTGGGGCGGGGAGCTGTTTTTT.

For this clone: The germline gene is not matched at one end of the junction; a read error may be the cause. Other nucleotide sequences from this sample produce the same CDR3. CDR3 residues: CASSRAAELFF. CDR3 nucleotides: TGCGCCAGCAGCCGAGCTGCGGAGCTGTTTTTT. The chain employs TRBV12-3 or TRBV12-4 and TRBJ2-2; D not certain. The CDR3 is made up of 11 amino acids.

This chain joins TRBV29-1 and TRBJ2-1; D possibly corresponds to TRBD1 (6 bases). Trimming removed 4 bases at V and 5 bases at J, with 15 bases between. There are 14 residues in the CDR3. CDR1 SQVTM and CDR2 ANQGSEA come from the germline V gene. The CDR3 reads CSVVGNRVNNEQFF. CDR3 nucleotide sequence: TGCAGCGTTGTAGGCAACAGGGTTAACAATGAGCAGTTCTTC.

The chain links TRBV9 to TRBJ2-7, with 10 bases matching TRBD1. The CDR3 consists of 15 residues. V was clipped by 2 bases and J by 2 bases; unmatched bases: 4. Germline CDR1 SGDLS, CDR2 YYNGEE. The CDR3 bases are TGTGCCAGCAGCGTGACAGGGGGCTACCCCTACGAGCAGTACTTC. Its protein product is CASSVTGGYPYEQYF.

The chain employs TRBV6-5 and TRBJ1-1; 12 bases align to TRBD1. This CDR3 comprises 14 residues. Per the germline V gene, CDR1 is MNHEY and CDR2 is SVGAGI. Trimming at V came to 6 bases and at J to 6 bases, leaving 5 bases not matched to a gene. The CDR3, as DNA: TGTGCCAGCAGGGCGGGACAGGGGGCTTCTGAAGCTTTCTTT. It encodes CASRAGQGASEAFF.

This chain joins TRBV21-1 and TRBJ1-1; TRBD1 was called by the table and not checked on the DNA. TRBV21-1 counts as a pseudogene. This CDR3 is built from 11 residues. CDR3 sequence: CASIRAFPAFF. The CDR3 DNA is TGTGCCAGCATCAGGGCCTTCCCAGCTTTCTTT.

The CDR3 spells CASKKGEFSGANVLTF. The CDR3 DNA reads as TGTGCCAGTAAGAAGGGAGAGTTCTCTGGGGCCAACGTCCTGACTTTC. The chain uses TRBV19 and TRBJ2-6; TRBD2 might be the D (5 bases). CDR3 length equals 16 residues. Germline CDR1 and CDR2: LNHDA and SQIVND (reference sequence). The germline V and J ends were trimmed by 7 bases and 0 bases, with 13 bases remaining between them. The variable domain in full, completed from reference TRBV19 and TRBJ2-6, reads DGGITQSPKYLFRKEGQNVTLSCEQNLNHDAMYWYRQDPGQGLRLIYYSQIVNDFQKGDIAEGYSVSREKKESFPLTVTSAQKNPTAFYLCASKKGEFSGANVLTFGAGSRLTVL.

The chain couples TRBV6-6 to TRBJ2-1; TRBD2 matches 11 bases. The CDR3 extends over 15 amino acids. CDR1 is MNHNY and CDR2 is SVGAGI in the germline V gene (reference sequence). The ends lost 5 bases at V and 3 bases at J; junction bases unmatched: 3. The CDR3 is CASSTTSGSYNEQFF. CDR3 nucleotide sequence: TGTGCCAGCAGTACAACTAGCGGGAGCTACAATGAGCAGTTCTTC.

CDR3 bases: TGTGCCAGTAGTATGGCCAGGGGCCACGAGCAGTACTTC. Translation gives CASSMARGHEQYF. The V gene is TRBV19, the J gene TRBJ2-7, with D tentatively TRBD1 (6 bases). Germline values: CDR1 LNHDA, CDR2 SQIVND (reference sequence). The V end lost 3 bases, the J end lost 5 bases, and 11 bases lay between the germline ends. This CDR3 comprises 13 residues.

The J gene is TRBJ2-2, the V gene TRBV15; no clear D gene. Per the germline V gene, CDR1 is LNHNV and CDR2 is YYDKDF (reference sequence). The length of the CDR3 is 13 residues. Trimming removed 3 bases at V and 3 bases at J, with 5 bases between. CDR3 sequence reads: CATSSPDTGELFF. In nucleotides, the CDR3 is TGTGCCACCAGCAGTCCTGACACCGGGGAGCTGTTTTTT.